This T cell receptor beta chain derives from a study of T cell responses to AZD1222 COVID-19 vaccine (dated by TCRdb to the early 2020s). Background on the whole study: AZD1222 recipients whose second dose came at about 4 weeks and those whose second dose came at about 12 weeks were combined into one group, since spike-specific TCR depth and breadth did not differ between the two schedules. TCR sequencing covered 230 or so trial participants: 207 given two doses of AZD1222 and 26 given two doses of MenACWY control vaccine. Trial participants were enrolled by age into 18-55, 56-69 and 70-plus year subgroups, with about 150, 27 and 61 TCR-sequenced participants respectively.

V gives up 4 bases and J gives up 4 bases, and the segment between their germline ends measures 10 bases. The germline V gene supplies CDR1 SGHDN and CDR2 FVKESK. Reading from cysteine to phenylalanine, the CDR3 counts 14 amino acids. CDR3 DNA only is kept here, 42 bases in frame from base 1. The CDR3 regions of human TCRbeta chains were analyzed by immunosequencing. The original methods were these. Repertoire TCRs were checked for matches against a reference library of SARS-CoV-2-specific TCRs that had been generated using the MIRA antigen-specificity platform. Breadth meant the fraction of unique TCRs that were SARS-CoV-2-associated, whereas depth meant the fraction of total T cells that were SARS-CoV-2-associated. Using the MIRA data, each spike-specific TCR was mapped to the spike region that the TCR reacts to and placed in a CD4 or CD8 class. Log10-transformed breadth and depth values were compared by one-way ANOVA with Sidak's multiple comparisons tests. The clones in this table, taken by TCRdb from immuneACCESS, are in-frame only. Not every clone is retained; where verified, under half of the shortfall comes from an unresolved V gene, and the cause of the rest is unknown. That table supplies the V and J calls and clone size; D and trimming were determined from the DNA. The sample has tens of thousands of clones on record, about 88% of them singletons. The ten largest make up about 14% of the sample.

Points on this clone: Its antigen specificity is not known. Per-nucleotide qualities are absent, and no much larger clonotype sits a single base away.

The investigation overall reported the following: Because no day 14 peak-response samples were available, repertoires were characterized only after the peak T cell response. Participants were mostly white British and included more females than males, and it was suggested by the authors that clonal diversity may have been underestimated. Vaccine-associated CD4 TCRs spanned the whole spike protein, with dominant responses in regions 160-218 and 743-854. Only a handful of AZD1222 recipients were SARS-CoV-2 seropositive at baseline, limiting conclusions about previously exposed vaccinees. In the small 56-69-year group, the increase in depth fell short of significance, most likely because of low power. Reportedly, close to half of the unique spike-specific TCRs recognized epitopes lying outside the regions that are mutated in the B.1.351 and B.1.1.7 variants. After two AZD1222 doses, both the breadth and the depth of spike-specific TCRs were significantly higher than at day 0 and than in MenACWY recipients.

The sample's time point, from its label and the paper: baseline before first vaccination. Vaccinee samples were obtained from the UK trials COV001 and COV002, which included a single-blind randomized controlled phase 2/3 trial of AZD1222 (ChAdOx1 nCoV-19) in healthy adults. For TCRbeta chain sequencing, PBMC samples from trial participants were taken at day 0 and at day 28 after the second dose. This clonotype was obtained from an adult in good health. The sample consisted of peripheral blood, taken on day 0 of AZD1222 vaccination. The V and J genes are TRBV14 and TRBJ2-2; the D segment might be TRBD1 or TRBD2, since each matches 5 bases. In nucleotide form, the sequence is TGTGCCAGCAGCCCGACGAGGGGCACCGGGGAGCTGTTTTTT. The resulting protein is CASSPTRGTGELFF. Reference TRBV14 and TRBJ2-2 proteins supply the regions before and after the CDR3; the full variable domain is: EAGVTQFPSHSVIEKGQTVTLRCDPISGHDNLYWYRRVMGKEIKFLLHFVKESKQDESGMPNNRFLAERTGGTYSTLKVQPAELEDSGVYFCASSPTRGTGELFFGEGSRLTVL.